This is a list of T cell receptor beta chains from one sample in a study of T cell responses to AZD1222 COVID-19 vaccine. Libraries were prepared by immunoSEQ multiplex PCR; TCRdb keeps only in-frame clonotypes and omits some of them. The sample lists approximately 180,000 clones; roughly 92% were seen once. This material consisted of peripheral blood, taken on day 0 of AZD1222 vaccination. The source is an adult in good health. Both conserved end residues are part of each CDR3. D genes are given only for firm matches. For some rows the clone size is stated as once, few or many, or as a class when expanded; others skip it.

J gene,D gene,V gene,clone size,CDR3 protein,CDR3 DNA
TRBJ2-1,TRBD1,TRBV5-1,-,CASSSRQGSYNEQFF,TGCGCCAGCAGCTCCCGACAGGGTAGCTACAATGAGCAGTTCTTC
TRBJ2-1,-,TRBV20-1,-,CSASSRGGSYNEQFF,TGCAGTGCTAGTTCTCGAGGGGGCTCCTACAATGAGCAGTTCTTC
TRBJ1-1,TRBD1,TRBV19,-,CASSPGTAIMNTEAFF,TGTGCCAGTAGTCCCGGGACAGCTATTATGAACACTGAAGCTTTCTTT
TRBJ2-3,-,TRBV24-1,-,CATSERDRLRDTQYF,TGTGCCACCAGTGAGCGGGACAGACTTAGGGATACGCAGTATTTT
TRBJ1-2,-,TRBV9,-,CASSVDTQSYGYTF,TGTGCCAGCAGCGTAGATACCCAGAGCTATGGCTACACCTTC
TRBJ1-5,-,TRBV28,-,CASRSWGDGYNQPQHF,TGTGCCAGCAGATCTTGGGGGGACGGTTACAATCAGCCCCAGCATTTT
TRBJ2-5,-,TRBV7-8,-,CASSLRFPGLPQETQYF,TGTGCCAGCAGCTTAAGATTTCCGGGACTCCCCCAAGAGACCCAGTACTTC
TRBJ1-1,-,TRBV9,-,CASSAVGPEAFF,TGTGCCAGCAGCGCCGTAGGACCTGAAGCTTTCTTT
TRBJ1-1,-,TRBV28,-,CASTRIQGNTEAFF,TGTGCCAGCACTAGGATTCAGGGGAACACTGAAGCTTTCTTT
TRBJ1-1,-,TRBV5-1,few,CASSLAGAGSTTEAFF,TGCGCCAGCAGCTTGGCCGGGGCAGGTTCAACAACTGAAGCTTTCTTT
TRBJ1-2,-,TRBV25-1,-,CASSLNWQLGGYGYTF,TGTGCCAGCAGTTTGAATTGGCAGCTAGGAGGGTATGGCTACACCTTC
TRBJ1-1,-,TRBV19,-,CASSRETRTEAFF,TGTGCCAGTTCCCGGGAGACGCGGACCGAAGCTTTCTTT
TRBJ2-1,TRBD2,TRBV6-4,-,CASSEAASGSAEQFF,TGTGCCAGCAGTGAGGCGGCTAGCGGGAGTGCTGAGCAGTTCTTC
TRBJ2-6,-,TRBV3-1/TRBV3-2,once,CASSQVGSLRSGANVLTF,TGTGCCAGCAGCCAAGTAGGGTCCCTCAGATCTGGGGCCAACGTCCTGACTTTC
TRBJ1-2,-,TRBV10-3,-,CAISDGVGYTF,TGTGCCATCAGTGATGGGGTTGGCTACACCTTC
TRBJ1-6,-,TRBV6-5,-,CASSGENNSPLHF,TGTGCCAGCAGCGGGGAAAATAATTCACCCCTCCACTTT
TRBJ2-2,-,TRBV29-1,-,CSVGVTGELFF,TGCAGCGTTGGCGTCACCGGGGAGCTGTTTTTT
TRBJ1-6,TRBD1,TRBV7-8,-,CASSLTQGQPALHF,TGTGCCAGCAGCTTAACACAGGGGCAGCCGGCCCTCCACTTT
TRBJ1-4,-,TRBV5-1,-,CASSSTGSEKLFF,TGCGCCAGCAGCTCTACAGGGAGTGAAAAACTGTTTTTT
TRBJ1-1,-,TRBV29-1,-,CSADSGSEAFF,TGCAGCGCAGACTCGGGGTCTGAAGCTTTCTTT
TRBJ2-5,TRBD2,TRBV9,-,CASSEGLAALTQETQYF,TGTGCCAGCAGCGAGGGACTAGCGGCGTTAACACAAGAGACCCAGTACTTC
TRBJ1-1,-,TRBV3-1/TRBV3-2,-,CASSDRQFNTEAFF,TGTGCCAGCAGCGACCGACAGTTCAACACTGAAGCTTTCTTT
TRBJ2-7,TRBD2,TRBV9,-,CASSVSGRSDEQYF,TGTGCCAGCAGCGTAAGCGGGAGGAGCGACGAGCAGTACTTC
TRBJ2-1,TRBD1,TRBV5-8,-,CASSQTGENYNEQFF,TGTGCCAGCAGCCAGACAGGGGAGAACTACAATGAGCAGTTCTTC
TRBJ2-3,-,TRBV18,-,CASSPVITDTQYF,TGTGCCAGCTCACCAGTTATCACAGATACGCAGTATTTT
TRBJ1-1,TRBD1,TRBV5-1,-,CASSLYDRGLPEAFF,TGCGCCAGCAGCCTGTACGACAGGGGGCTTCCTGAAGCTTTCTTT
TRBJ1-1,TRBD1,TRBV19,-,CASSSARDRDMNTEAFF,TGTGCCAGTAGTAGCGCCCGGGACAGGGACATGAACACTGAAGCTTTCTTT
TRBJ2-7,-,TRBV11-2,-,CASSLAGTYEQYF,TGTGCCAGCAGCTTAGCAGGGACCTACGAGCAGTACTTC
TRBJ2-1,-,TRBV7-2,-,CASSLVVPRVNEQFF,TGTGCCAGCAGCTTAGTTGTCCCCCGGGTGAATGAGCAGTTCTTC
TRBJ2-7,TRBD2,TRBV9,-,CASSVGGAGGRYEQYF,TGTGCCAGCAGCGTAGGTGGAGCGGGAGGGAGATACGAGCAGTACTTC
TRBJ1-1,TRBD1,TRBV6-1,few,CASSEALGQMKSEAFF,TGTGCCAGCAGTGAAGCCTTGGGACAGATGAAATCTGAAGCTTTCTTT
TRBJ2-5,-,TRBV6-5,-,CASAPGFQETQYF,TGTGCCAGTGCCCCAGGTTTCCAAGAGACCCAGTACTTC
TRBJ2-5,-,TRBV5-4,-,CASSLGSREETQYF,TGTGCCAGCAGCTTGGGGTCCCGGGAAGAGACCCAGTACTTC
TRBJ1-1,-,TRBV18,-,CASSPSGGGTEAFF,TGTGCCAGCTCACCATCGGGAGGAGGAACTGAAGCTTTCTTT
TRBJ1-2,-,TRBV19,-,CATRAGTVEGYTF,TGTGCCACCCGAGCCGGGACGGTCGAAGGCTACACCTTC
TRBJ2-3,-,TRBV7-3,once,CASSPTGGGSTDTQYF,TGTGCCAGCAGCCCCACCGGCGGGGGCTCCACAGATACGCAGTATTTT
TRBJ2-7,TRBD1,TRBV15,-,CATRNRGTKSEQYF,TGTGCCACCAGAAACAGGGGTACAAAATCCGAGCAGTACTTC